The rows below give T cell receptor beta chains drawn from one sample of a study of T-cell reconstitution after alpha-beta-depleted transplantation in children. MiXCR was run by TCRdb on the PCR reads, yielding one entry per CDR3 protein. The sample yields approximately 97,000 distinct CDR3 sequences, roughly 6% seen once. The input for sequencing was PBMCs, mostly from graft donor cells, taken 60 days after TCRalphabeta/CD19-depleted stem cell transplant. These receptors all come from a female patient between 2 and 15 years old who had a stem cell transplant for Fanconi anemia, so the T cells may come from the graft donor. The CDR3 runs from the conserved cysteine through the conserved F or W. Fields, in order: V gene, J gene, clone size, D gene, CDR3 DNA, CDR3 protein. A D gene is named only where the DNA matches it firmly. Where a row states a size, it is once, few, many or the class of an expanded clone; other rows omit it.

V: TRBV28; J: TRBJ2-2; size: many; D: TRBD1; DNA: TGTGCCAGCAGTTTGACAGGGCCCGGGGAGCTGTTTTTT; CDR3: CASSLTGPGELFF
V: TRBV9; J: TRBJ2-2; size: many; D: TRBD2; DNA: TGTGCCAGCAGCGAACTAGCGTACACCGGGGAGCTGTTTTTT; CDR3: CASSELAYTGELFF
V: TRBV12-3/TRBV12-4; J: TRBJ2-1; size: many; D: .; DNA: TGTGCCAGCACCAGGACCGGTTCCGTCGGCAATGAGCAGTTCTTC; CDR3: CASTRTGSVGNEQFF
V: TRBV4-1; J: TRBJ2-3; size: many; D: TRBD1; DNA: TGCGCCAGCAGCCCGCGGACAGGGCGGACAGATACGCAGTATTTT; CDR3: CASSPRTGRTDTQYF
V: TRBV18; J: TRBJ2-1; size: many; D: TRBD2; DNA: TGTGCCAGCTCACCAACTAGCGGGAGTCACAATGAGCAGTTCTTC; CDR3: CASSPTSGSHNEQFF
V: TRBV20-1; J: TRBJ2-4; size: many; D: .; DNA: TGCAGTGCTAGAGGCGCGGAAAGGATCATTCAGTACTTC; CDR3: CSARGAERIIQYF
V: TRBV7-2; J: TRBJ2-2; size: many; D: TRBD2; DNA: TGTGCCAGCAGCTTAATCGGGGGGGACGGGGAGCTGTTTTTT; CDR3: CASSLIGGDGELFF
V: TRBV15; J: TRBJ2-5; size: many; D: .; DNA: TGTGCCACCAGCAGAGGGAAGGGGTCCCAAGAGACCCAGTACTTC; CDR3: CATSRGKGSQETQYF
V: TRBV29-1; J: TRBJ2-4; size: many; D: .; DNA: TGCAGCGCGGAAGACACAGGCGCCAAAAACATTCAGTACTTC; CDR3: CSAEDTGAKNIQYF
V: TRBV7-2; J: TRBJ1-2; size: many; D: .; DNA: TGTGCCAGCAGCTTAGCAGGGGGAGGAGGCTACACCTTC; CDR3: CASSLAGGGGYTF
V: TRBV2; J: TRBJ2-1; size: once; D: .; DNA: TGTGCCAGCAGTGAATTGCGGGGGCGGTCCAATGAGCAGTTCTTC; CDR3: CASSELRGRSNEQFF
V: TRBV12-3/TRBV12-4; J: TRBJ2-7; size: many; D: TRBD1; DNA: TGTGCCAGCAGGGCAGGACAGGGGATATACGAGCAGTACTTC; CDR3: CASRAGQGIYEQYF
V: TRBV2; J: TRBJ2-3; size: .; D: TRBD2; DNA: TGTGCCAGCAGACCGGGACTAGCGGGAGGGCCGGTGACAGATACGCAGTATTTT; CDR3: CASRPGLAGGPVTDTQYF
V: TRBV5-1; J: TRBJ2-1; size: many; D: .; DNA: TGCGCCAGCAGCTTAGCACTAGCCGTATCCAATGAGCAGTTCTTC; CDR3: CASSLALAVSNEQFF
V: TRBV21-1; J: TRBJ2-7; size: .; D: .; DNA: TGTGCCAGCAGCAAAAGGACCTATGGCCGAGGGGTCTATGAGCAGTACTTC; CDR3: CASSKRTYGRGVYEQYF
V: TRBV5-1; J: TRBJ2-5; size: many; D: TRBD2; DNA: TGCGCCAGCAGCCAAAGCGGGGCATCTGAGACCCAGTACTTC; CDR3: CASSQSGASETQYF
V: TRBV5-1; J: TRBJ2-7; size: many; D: .; DNA: TGCGCCAGCAGCCGCGGGACCACCTACGAGCAGTACTTC; CDR3: CASSRGTTYEQYF
V: TRBV2; J: TRBJ2-1; size: many; D: .; DNA: TGTGCCAGCAGTGAGCAAAGCCGGGGGAATGAGCAGTTCTTC; CDR3: CASSEQSRGNEQFF
V: TRBV29-1; J: TRBJ2-5; size: many; D: .; DNA: TGCAGCGTTGAGGGGGCACAAGAGACCCAGTACTTC; CDR3: CSVEGAQETQYF
V: TRBV20-1; J: TRBJ2-3; size: many; D: .; DNA: TGCAGTGCTTTGGACAGAAAAGGCACAGATACGCAGTATTTT; CDR3: CSALDRKGTDTQYF
V: TRBV29-1; J: TRBJ2-1; size: .; D: .; DNA: TGCAGCGTTGGGCAGGGTGGGTTAGGTGAGCAGTTCTTC; CDR3: CSVGQGGLGEQFF
V: TRBV20-1; J: TRBJ1-1; size: .; D: TRBD1; DNA: TGCAGTGCTAGAGTGAGTTTTACAGGGGCTGAAGCTTTCTTT; CDR3: CSARVSFTGAEAFF
V: TRBV28; J: TRBJ1-1; size: many; D: .; DNA: TGTGCCAGCACAGGGCAGGGATGGACTGAAGCTTTCTTT; CDR3: CASTGQGWTEAFF
V: TRBV12-2; J: TRBJ1-1; size: .; D: .; DNA: TGTGCAAGTCGCTTAGGGTTCCCCCGATCTAAGGACAGAAGTTACACTGAAGCTTTCTTT; CDR3: CASRLGFPRSKDRSYTEAFF
V: TRBV6-2/TRBV6-3; J: TRBJ2-1; size: once; D: .; DNA: TGTGCCAGCAGTTACTGGGGGAACTACAATGAGCAGTTCTTC; CDR3: CASSYWGNYNEQFF
V: TRBV6-2/TRBV6-3; J: TRBJ2-3; size: few; D: TRBD1; DNA: TGTGCCAGCAGTTACTCGATCTTACAGGGGGCGGCCAGTGCCACAGATGCGCAGTATTTT; CDR3: CASSYSILQGAASATDAQYF
V: TRBV6-5; J: TRBJ1-6; size: few; D: TRBD1; DNA: TGTGCCAGCAGTTACTCGATGGGACAGAATAATTCACCCCTCCACTTT; CDR3: CASSYSMGQNNSPLHF
V: TRBV12-3/TRBV12-4; J: TRBJ2-3; size: many; D: .; DNA: TGTGCCAGCAGTTTTACCAACCCGACAGATACGCAGTATTTT; CDR3: CASSFTNPTDTQYF
V: TRBV11-2; J: TRBJ2-2; size: many; D: .; DNA: TGTGCCAGCAGCTTAGCCCAGGACAGCTTCACCGGGGAGCTGTTTTTT; CDR3: CASSLAQDSFTGELFF
V: TRBV10-3; J: TRBJ2-2; size: many; D: .; DNA: TGTGCCATCAGTGCCCTAGGCAGTTCGAACACCGGGGAGCTGTTTTTT; CDR3: CAISALGSSNTGELFF
V: TRBV18; J: TRBJ1-2; size: few; D: TRBD1; DNA: TGTGCCAGCTCACCGACCCAGGGACAGGGCCCTAACTATGGCTACACCTTC; CDR3: CASSPTQGQGPNYGYTF
V: TRBV9; J: TRBJ2-1; size: many; D: TRBD2; DNA: TGTGCCAGCAGCGGTACTAGCGGGAACAATGAGCAGTTCTTC; CDR3: CASSGTSGNNEQFF
V: TRBV29-1; J: TRBJ1-5; size: few; D: TRBD1; DNA: TGCAGCGTATTACAGGGGAATCGCAATCAGCCCCAGCATTTT; CDR3: CSVLQGNRNQPQHF
V: TRBV3-1; J: TRBJ2-6; size: .; D: .; DNA: TGTGCCTTCAGCCCTCCAACAAAGGGGACTGGGGCCAACGTCCTGACTTTC; CDR3: CAFSPPTKGTGANVLTF
V: TRBV4-3; J: TRBJ2-7; size: .; D: .; DNA: TGCGCCAGCAGCCAAGGTCGACAAGGCTTCTACGAGCAGTACTTC; CDR3: CASSQGRQGFYEQYF
V: TRBV6-1; J: TRBJ2-1; size: .; D: .; DNA: TGTGCCAGCAGTGGCAGAGCCCCCTACAATGAGCAGTTCTTC; CDR3: CASSGRAPYNEQFF
V: TRBV7-3; J: TRBJ1-2; size: few; D: .; DNA: TGTGCCAGCAGCCCCTACCCAGGGGACTATGGCTACACCTTC; CDR3: CASSPYPGDYGYTF
V: TRBV29-1; J: TRBJ2-7; size: many; D: .; DNA: TGCAGCGTTAGTATAGCGTCGGGGTACGAGCAGTACTTC; CDR3: CSVSIASGYEQYF
V: TRBV18; J: TRBJ2-2; size: .; D: TRBD2; DNA: TGTGCCAGCTCACCGTTACCGACTAGCGGGACGGTCACCGGGGAGCTGTTTTTT; CDR3: CASSPLPTSGTVTGELFF
V: TRBV5-1; J: TRBJ1-1; size: few; D: .; DNA: TGCGCCAGCAGTTTAGGACCGCCCGGCCGTGAAGCTTTCTTT; CDR3: CASSLGPPGREAFF